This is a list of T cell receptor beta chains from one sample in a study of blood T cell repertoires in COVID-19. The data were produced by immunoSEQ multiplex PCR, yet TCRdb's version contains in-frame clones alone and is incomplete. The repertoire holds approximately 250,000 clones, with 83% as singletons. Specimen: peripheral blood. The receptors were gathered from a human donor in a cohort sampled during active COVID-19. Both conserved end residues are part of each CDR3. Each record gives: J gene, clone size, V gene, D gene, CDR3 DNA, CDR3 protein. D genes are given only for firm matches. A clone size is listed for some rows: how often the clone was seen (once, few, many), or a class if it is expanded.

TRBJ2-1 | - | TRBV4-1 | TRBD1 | TGCGCCAGCAGCCAAGATCCCTTGAGGGACAGCTCCTACAATGAGCAGTTCTTC | CASSQDPLRDSSYNEQFF
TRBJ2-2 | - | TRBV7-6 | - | TGTGCCAGCAGCTTAGCGGTGGAGGCCGGGAACACCGGGGAGCTGTTTTTT | CASSLAVEAGNTGELFF
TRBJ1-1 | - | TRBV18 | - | TGTGCCAGCTCACCACCGAACATTGCGGCTGAAGCTTTCTTT | CASSPPNIAAEAFF
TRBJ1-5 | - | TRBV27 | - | TGTGCCAGCAGTTTATTTTCGGTTGGCAATCAGCCCCAGCATTTT | CASSLFSVGNQPQHF
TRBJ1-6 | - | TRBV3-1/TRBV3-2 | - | TGTGCCAGCAGTCCCCTCGGGACCTATAATTCACCCCTCCACTTT | CASSPLGTYNSPLHF
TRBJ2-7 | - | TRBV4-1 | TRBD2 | TGCGCCAGCAGCCAAGTAGAATCGGCGGGAGGGGGTACCTACGAGCAGTACTTC | CASSQVESAGGGTYEQYF
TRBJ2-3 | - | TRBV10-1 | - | TGCGCCAGCAGTGACGGTAGCGCAGATACGCAGTATTTT | CASSDGSADTQYF
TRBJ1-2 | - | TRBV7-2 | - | TGTGCCAGCAGCTTAGGGGTGGGTTCGGCAGGGAATGGCTACACCTTC | CASSLGVGSAGNGYTF
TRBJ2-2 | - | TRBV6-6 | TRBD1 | TGTGCCAGCAGCTCCTGGGACAGGGATTTTCGGCGCGGGGGGAACACCGGGGAGCTGTTTTTT | CASSSWDRDFRRGGNTGELFF
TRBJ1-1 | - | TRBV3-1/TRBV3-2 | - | TGTGCCAGCAGCCAAGGGACAACGAACACTGAAGCTTTCTTT | CASSQGTTNTEAFF
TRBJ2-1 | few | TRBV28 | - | TGTGCCAGCAGCCTCGCGGACACCCACAATGAGCAGTTCTTC | CASSLADTHNEQFF
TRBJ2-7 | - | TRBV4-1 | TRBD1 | TGCGCCAGCAGTTTTCGACAGGGGGAGGCCTACGAGCAGTACTTC | CASSFRQGEAYEQYF
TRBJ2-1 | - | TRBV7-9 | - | TGTGCCAGCAGTTCTCAGGGAGATGGGAGGTACAATGAGCAGTTCTTC | CASSSQGDGRYNEQFF
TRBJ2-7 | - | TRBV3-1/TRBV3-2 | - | TGTGCCAGCAGCCTACGGGACACTTACGAGCAGTACTTC | CASSLRDTYEQYF
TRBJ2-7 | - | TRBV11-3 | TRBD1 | TGTGCCAGCAGTCAGGGACAGGGGGTATCCTACGAGCAGTACTTC | CASSQGQGVSYEQYF
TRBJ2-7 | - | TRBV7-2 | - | TGTGCCAGCAGCCCGGAGACAGCGGGTTTTCACGAGCAGTACTTC | CASSPETAGFHEQYF
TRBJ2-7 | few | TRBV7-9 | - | TGTGCCAGCAGCTTAGCGCTAAGTGACGGGGTCAAGAACGAGCAGTACTTC | CASSLALSDGVKNEQYF
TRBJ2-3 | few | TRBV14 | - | TGTGCCAGGGGGCGGGGGCCCACAGATACGCAGTATTTT | CARGRGPTDTQYF
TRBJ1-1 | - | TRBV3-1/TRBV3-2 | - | TGTGCCAGCAGCCAAGGGACACTTAGGGGGACTGAAGCTTTCTTT | CASSQGTLRGTEAFF